A few counts support the clone carrying this T cell receptor beta chain. The antigen is undetermined. These data belong to a study of human T cells and chemical hapten exposure. Study background: For sensitization, 2% DPC was applied to a roughly 2 cm by roughly 2 cm patch of upper inner arm skin. Study findings and constraints: Among TCRs, those above 1 in 1000 frequency were unaffected by DPC sensitization.

TCRdb called the RACE reads again in MiXCR, with one record for every CDR3 protein. The repertoire consists of 180,000 or so distinct CDR3 sequences, with 14% occurring once and the leading ten covering about 1.8%. The CDR3 sequence is 18 residues long. CDR1 and CDR2 from the germline V gene are SEHNR and FQNEAQ (reference sequence). The V gene end was trimmed by 2 bases and the J gene end by 0 bases; junction bases not matched to a gene: 11. As to time point: patch test 1, 2 weeks after DPC sensitization. Documented treatment: therapeutic diphenylcyclopropenone sensitization with weekly scalp DPC. Every donor had alopecia and was 18 to 70 years old; all were suitable for DPC. Before extraction, the whole blood was not fractionated, and total RNA was taken from it.

The chain joins TRBV7-9 to TRBJ2-5, with 8 positions matching TRBD2. Sequencing used whole blood, obtained in connection with sensitization to the hapten diphenylcyclopropenone (DPC). The sequence came from a young woman with alopecia areata. Some clones in this sample may be carry-over from other donors' samples. In DNA form, the CDR3 reads TGTGCCAGCAGCTTACGAACTAGCGGACGATCGTACCAAGAGACCCAGTACTTC. It encodes CASSLRTSGRSYQETQYF.